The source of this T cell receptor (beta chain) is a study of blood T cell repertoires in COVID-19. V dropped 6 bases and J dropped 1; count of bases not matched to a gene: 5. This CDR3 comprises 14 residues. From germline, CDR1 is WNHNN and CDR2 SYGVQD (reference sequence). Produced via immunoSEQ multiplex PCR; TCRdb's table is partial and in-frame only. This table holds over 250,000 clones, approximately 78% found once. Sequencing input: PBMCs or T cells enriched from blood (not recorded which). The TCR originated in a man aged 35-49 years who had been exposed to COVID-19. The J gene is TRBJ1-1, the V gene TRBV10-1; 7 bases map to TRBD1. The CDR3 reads CASRPGTENTEAFF. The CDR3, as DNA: TGCGCCAGCAGGCCCGGGACAGAGAACACTGAAGCTTTCTTT.